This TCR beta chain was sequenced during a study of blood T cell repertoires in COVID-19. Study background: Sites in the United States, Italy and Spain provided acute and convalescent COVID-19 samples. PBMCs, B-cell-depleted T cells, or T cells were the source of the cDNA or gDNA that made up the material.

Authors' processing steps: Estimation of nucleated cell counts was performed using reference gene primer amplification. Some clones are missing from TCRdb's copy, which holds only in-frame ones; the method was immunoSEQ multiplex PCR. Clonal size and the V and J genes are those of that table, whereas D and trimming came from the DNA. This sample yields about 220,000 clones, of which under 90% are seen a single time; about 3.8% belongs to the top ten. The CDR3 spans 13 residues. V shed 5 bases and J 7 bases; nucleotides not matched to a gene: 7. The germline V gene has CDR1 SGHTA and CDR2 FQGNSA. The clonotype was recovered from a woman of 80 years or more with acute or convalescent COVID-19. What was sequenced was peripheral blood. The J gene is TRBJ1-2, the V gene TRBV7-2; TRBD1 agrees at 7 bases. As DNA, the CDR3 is TGTGCCAGCAGCACCGGGACAGTAGTTGGCTACACCTTC. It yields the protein CASSTGTVVGYTF.